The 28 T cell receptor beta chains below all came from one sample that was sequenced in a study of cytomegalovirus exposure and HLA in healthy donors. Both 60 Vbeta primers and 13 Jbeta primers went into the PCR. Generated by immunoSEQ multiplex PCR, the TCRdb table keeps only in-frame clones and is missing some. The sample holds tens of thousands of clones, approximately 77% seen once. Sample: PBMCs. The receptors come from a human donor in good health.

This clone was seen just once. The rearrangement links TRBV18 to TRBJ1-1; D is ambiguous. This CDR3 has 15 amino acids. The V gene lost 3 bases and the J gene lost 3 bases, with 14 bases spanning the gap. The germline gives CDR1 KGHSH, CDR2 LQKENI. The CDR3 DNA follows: TGTGCCAGCTCACCGAACAGTGGTATGGACACTGAAGCTTTCTTT. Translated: CASSPNSGMDTEAFF.

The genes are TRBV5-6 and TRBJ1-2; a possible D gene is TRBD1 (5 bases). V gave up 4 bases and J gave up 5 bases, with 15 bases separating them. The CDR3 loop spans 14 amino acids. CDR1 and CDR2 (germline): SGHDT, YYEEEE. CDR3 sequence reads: CASSKAGRRYGYTF. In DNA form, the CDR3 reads TGTGCCAGCAGCAAGGCGGGACGGAGATATGGCTACACCTTC.

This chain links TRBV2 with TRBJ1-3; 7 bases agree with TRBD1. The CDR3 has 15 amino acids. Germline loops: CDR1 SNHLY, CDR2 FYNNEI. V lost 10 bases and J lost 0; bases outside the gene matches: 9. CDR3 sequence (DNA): TGTGCCATTGAGACAGGGATAAACTCTGGAAACACCATATATTTT. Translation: CAIETGINSGNTIYF.

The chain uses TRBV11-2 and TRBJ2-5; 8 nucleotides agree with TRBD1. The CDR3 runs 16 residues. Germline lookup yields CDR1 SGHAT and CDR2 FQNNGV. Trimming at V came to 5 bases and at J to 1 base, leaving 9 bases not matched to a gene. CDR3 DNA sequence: TGTGCCAGCAGCCTAGGGAGCAGGGGGCTCCAAGAGACCCAGTACTTC. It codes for CASSLGSRGLQETQYF.

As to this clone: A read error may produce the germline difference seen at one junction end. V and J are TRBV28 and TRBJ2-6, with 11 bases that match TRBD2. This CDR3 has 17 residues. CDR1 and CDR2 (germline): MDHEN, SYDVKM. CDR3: CASRPGLAASGANVLAF. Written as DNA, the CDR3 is TGTGCCAGCAGACCGGGACTAGCGGCCTCTGGGGCCAACGTCCTGGCTTTC.

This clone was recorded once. The chain's CDR3 is CASSLAGGPSEQFF. The CDR3 DNA reads as TGTGCCAGCAGCTTAGCGGGAGGGCCAAGTGAGCAGTTCTTC. V gene TRBV7-3 combines with J gene TRBJ2-1; 9 nucleotides align to TRBD2. V trimming: 2 bases; J trimming: 9 bases; junction bases outside the gene matches: 5. The CDR3 is 14 amino acids. Germline lookup yields CDR1 SGHTA and CDR2 FQGTGA.

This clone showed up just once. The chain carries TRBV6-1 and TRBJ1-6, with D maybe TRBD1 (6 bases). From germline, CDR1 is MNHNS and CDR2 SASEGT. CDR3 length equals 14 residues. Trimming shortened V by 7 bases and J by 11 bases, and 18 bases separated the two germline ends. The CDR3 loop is CASMAPGGRTPLHF. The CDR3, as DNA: TGTGCCAGCATGGCCCCCGGGGGGCGGACACCCCTCCACTTT.

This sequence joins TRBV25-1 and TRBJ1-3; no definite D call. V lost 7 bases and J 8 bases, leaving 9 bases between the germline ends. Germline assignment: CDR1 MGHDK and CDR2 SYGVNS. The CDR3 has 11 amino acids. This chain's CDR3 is CASTPGDTIYF. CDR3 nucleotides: TGTGCCAGCACTCCCGGGGACACCATATATTTT.

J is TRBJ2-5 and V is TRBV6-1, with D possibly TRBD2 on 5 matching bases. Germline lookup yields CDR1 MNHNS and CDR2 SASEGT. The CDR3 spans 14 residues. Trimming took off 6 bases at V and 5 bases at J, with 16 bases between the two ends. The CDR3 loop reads CASRPLAEEETQYF. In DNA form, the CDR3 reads TGTGCCAGCAGACCCTTGGCGGAGGAGGAGACCCAGTACTTC.

The CDR3 bases are TGTGCCAGCAGTTTTTCCTCGGACAGGGGGGGCGAGCAGTACTTC. Encoded protein: CASSFSSDRGGEQYF. This chain connects TRBV27 to TRBJ2-7; 10 positions agree with TRBD1. This CDR3 is 15 amino acids long. Per the germline V gene, CDR1 is MNHEY and CDR2 is SMNVEV (reference sequence). The V gene end was trimmed by 3 bases and the J gene end by 6 bases; junction bases not matched to a gene: 8.

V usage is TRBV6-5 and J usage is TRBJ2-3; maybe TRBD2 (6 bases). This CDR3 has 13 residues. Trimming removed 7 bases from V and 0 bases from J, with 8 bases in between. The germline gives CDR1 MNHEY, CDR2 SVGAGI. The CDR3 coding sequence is TGTGCCAGCACGCGGGGCAGCACAGATACGCAGTATTTT. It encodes CASTRGSTDTQYF.

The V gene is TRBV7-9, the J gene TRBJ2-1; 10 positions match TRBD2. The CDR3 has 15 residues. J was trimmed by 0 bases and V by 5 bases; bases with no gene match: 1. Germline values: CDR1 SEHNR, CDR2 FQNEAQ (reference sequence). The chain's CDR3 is CASSPSGGSYNEQFF. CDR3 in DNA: TGTGCCAGCAGCCCTAGCGGGGGCTCCTACAATGAGCAGTTCTTC. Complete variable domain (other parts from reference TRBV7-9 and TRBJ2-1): DTGVSQNPRHKITKRGQNVTFRCDPISEHNRLYWYRQTLGQGPEFLTYFQNEAQLEKSRLLSDRFSAERPKGSFSTLEIQRTEQGDSAMYLCASSPSGGSYNEQFFGPGTRLTVL.

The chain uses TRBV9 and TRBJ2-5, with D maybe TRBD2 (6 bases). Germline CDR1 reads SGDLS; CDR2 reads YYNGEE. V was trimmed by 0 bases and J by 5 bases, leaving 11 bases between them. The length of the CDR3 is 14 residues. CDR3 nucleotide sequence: TGTGCCAGCAGCGTAGGGGGAGGATTGGAGACCCAGTACTTC. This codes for CASSVGGGLETQYF.

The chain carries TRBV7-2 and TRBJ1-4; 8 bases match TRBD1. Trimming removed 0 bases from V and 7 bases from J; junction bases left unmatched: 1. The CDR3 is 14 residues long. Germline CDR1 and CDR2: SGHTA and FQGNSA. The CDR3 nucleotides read TGTGCCAGCAGCTTAGCCGGACAGGGTGAAAAACTGTTTTTT. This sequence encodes CASSLAGQGEKLFF. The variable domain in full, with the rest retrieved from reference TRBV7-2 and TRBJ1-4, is GAGVSQSPSNKVTEKGKDVELRCDPISGHTALYWYRQSLGQGLEFLIYFQGNSAPDKSGLPSDRFSAERTGGSVSTLTIQRTQQEDSAVYLCASSLAGQGEKLFFGSGTQLSVL.

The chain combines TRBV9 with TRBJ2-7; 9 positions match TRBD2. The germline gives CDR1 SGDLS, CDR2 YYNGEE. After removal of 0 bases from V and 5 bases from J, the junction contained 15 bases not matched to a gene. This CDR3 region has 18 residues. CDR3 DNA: TGTGCCAGCAGCGTAGATGGGCTAGCGGGATCCTGGGGGAACGAGCAGTACTTC. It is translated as CASSVDGLAGSWGNEQYF. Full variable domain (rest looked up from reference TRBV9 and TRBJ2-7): DSGVTQTPKHLITATGQRVTLRCSPRSGDLSVYWYQQSLDQGLQFLIQYYNGEERAKGNILERFSAQQFPDLHSELNLSSLELGDSALYFCASSVDGLAGSWGNEQYFGPGTRLTVT.

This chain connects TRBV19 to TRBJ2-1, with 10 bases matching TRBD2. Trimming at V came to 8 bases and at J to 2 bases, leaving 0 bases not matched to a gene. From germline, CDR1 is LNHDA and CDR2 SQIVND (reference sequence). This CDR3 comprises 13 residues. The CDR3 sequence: CASGLAAYNEQFF. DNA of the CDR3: TGTGCCAGTGGACTAGCGGCCTACAATGAGCAGTTCTTC.

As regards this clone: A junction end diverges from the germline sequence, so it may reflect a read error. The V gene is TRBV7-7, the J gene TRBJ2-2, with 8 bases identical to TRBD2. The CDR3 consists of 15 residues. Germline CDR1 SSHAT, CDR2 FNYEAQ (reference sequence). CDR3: CASSLAGLNTGELFF. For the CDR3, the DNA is TGTGCTAGCAGCTTAGCGGGACTTAACACCGGGGAGCTGTTTTTT.

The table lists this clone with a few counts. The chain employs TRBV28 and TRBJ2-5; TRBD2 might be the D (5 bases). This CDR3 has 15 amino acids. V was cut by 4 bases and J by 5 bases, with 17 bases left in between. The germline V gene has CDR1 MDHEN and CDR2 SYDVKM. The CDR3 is CASSSRPGERETQYF. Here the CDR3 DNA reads TGTGCCAGCAGTTCCCGCCCCGGGGAGCGGGAGACCCAGTACTTC.

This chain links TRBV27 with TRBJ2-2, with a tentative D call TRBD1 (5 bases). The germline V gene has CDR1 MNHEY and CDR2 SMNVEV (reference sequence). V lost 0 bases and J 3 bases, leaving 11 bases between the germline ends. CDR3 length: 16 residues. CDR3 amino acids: CASSLSPGPYTGELFF. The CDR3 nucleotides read TGTGCCAGCAGTTTATCGCCAGGGCCCTACACCGGGGAGCTGTTTTTT.

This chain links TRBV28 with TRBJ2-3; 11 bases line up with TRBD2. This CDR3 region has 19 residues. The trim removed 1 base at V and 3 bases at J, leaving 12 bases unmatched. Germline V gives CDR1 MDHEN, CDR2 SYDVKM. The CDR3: CASSLSPTSGREATDTQYF. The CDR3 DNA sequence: TGTGCCAGCAGTTTATCCCCTACTAGCGGGAGAGAAGCGACAGATACGCAGTATTTT.

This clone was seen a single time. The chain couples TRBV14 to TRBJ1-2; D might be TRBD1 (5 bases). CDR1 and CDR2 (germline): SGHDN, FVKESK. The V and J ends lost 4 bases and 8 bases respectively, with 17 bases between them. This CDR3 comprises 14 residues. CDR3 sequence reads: CASSPDGAEIGYTF. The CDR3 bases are TGTGCCAGCAGCCCCGATGGGGCAGAGATCGGCTACACCTTC.

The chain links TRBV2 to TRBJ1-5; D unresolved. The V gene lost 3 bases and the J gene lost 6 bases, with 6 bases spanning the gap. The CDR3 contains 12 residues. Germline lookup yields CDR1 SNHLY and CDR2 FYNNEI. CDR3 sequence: CASSESRQPQHF. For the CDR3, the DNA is TGTGCCAGCAGTGAGAGTCGTCAGCCCCAGCATTTT.

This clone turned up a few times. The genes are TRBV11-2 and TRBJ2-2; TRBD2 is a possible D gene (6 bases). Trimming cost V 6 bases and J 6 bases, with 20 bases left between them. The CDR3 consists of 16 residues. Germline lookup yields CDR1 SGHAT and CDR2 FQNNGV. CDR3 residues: CASRQPGASAAGELFF. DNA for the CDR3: TGTGCCAGCAGACAACCGGGTGCTAGCGCTGCCGGGGAGCTGTTTTTT.

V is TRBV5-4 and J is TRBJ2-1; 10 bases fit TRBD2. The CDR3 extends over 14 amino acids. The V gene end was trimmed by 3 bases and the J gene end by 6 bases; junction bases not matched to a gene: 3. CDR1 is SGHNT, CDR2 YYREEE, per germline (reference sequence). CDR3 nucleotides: TGTGCCAGCAGCTCGAGGACTAGCGGCAATGAGCAGTTCTTC. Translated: CASSSRTSGNEQFF.

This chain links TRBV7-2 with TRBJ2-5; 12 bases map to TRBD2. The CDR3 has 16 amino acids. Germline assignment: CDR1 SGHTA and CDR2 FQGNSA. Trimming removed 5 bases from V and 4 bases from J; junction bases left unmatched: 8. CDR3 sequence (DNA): TGTGCCAGCAGCCGCCCGGCTAGCGGGAGGGTAGAGACCCAGTACTTC. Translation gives CASSRPASGRVETQYF.

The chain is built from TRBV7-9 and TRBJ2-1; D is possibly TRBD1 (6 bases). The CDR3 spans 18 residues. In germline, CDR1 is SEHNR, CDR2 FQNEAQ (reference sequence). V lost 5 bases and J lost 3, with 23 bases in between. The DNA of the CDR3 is TGTGCCAGCAGCCATATGCTAGGGGGAGTTACCCTCTACAATGAGCAGTTCTTC. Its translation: CASSHMLGGVTLYNEQFF.

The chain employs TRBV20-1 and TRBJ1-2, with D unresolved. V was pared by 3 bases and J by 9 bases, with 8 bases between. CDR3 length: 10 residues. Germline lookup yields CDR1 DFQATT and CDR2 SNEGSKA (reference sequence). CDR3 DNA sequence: TGCAGTGCTAGCAGGCCGAGCTACACCTTC. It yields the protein CSASRPSYTF.

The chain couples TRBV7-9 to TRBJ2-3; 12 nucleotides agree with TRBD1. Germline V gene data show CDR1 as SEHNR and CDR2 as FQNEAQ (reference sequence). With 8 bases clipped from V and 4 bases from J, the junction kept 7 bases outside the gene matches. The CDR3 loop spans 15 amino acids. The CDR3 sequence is CASAGGTGGADTQYF. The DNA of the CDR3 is TGTGCCAGCGCAGGGGGGACAGGGGGCGCAGATACGCAGTATTTT.